The entry below gives a single T cell receptor beta chain sequence along with its context. By sample share, this clone is medium-sized (0.01 to 0.1%). Its antigen remains unidentified. It has no much larger one-base neighbor in the sample; base qualities were not kept. This sample stems from a study of cytomegalovirus exposure and HLA in healthy donors (TCRdb year 2017). Study-level background: The 700 or so repertoires of the first cohort and the 95 to 150 validation repertoires were produced on the same platform, according to a later analysis. The study was designed to test whether signatures of past pathogen exposure could be identified by cataloging public T cell receptors. A separate validation cohort of roughly 110 different subjects was used in addition to the approximately 610-subject first cohort. High-throughput TCR immunosequencing, statistical association of individual TCRs with disease status, and machine learning were combined to predict cytomegalovirus infection status. General conclusions and limits of the study: A later analysis had no HLA typing for the validation cohort, so co-occurrence there was scored across all 110 or so repertoires. The classifier was reported to diagnose cytomegalovirus status with high specificity and sensitivity in both the original and validation cohorts. The authors suggested that the approach could potentially be generalized to other disease states and immunological phenotypes. While some public TCRs were present in many individuals, most TCR sequences turned up only very rarely across donors. In a later analysis, TCRs clustered in the first cohort were found to also tend to co-occur in the 110 or so validation repertoires, with approximately 95% of cluster scores above 0. Three of the identified cytomegalovirus-associated TCR beta chains were confirmed in vitro to be specific for cytomegalovirus antigens. The study gave a list of 150 to 200 TCR beta chains associated with cytomegalovirus.

V loses 4 bases at its end and J loses 7 bases; junction bases beyond the gene matches: 17. The CDR3, cysteine through phenylalanine, is 17 amino acids long. The only DNA kept is the CDR3, 51 bases in frame from the first base. Per the germline V gene, MDHEN is the CDR1 and SYDVKM is the CDR2. The donors belonged to the validation cohort of about 120 subjects, which was separate from the approximately 680-subject first cohort. Library prep was done by the immunoSEQ multiplex PCR assay. The authors processed their data as follows. A statistical classification framework was built to diagnose cytomegalovirus status from the catalog of TCR beta chain sequences. TCRdb stores this immuneACCESS table with in-frame sequences only. Part of the clones is absent; in the studies checked, under half of the shortfall reflects unresolved V genes, and no reason is known for the rest. The V and J calls and clone size were taken over from that table, and D and trimming were inferred from the DNA. The sample table holds fewer than 90,000 clones, of which over 85% were seen once. The top ten hold approximately 2.1% of the sample.

The receptor comes from a woman under 30 in good health and CMV-seronegative. This sequence uses TRBV28 and TRBJ1-2; TRBD1 matches 8 bases in the middle. Material for sequencing was PBMCs. Here is the DNA: TGTGCCAGCAGTTCCTACATTGATCTTTGGACAGGGCGTGGCTACACCTTC. Its protein reads: CASSSYIDLWTGRGYTF.